The 27 T cell receptor beta chains given below trace back to one sample, sequenced in a study of blood T cells in healthy people across ages. Primers used in a second PCR of roughly 6 to 11 cycles were a sample-barcoded 5' primer and a J-beta primer mix. One entry per CDR3 protein, called by TCRdb with MiXCR from the 5' RACE reads. The table includes about 1.5 million distinct CDR3 sequences, approximately 43% detected once. Sequencing used blood. The receptors originated from a woman younger than 30 in good health.

In its sample, this clonotype was seen a few times. This chain connects TRBV10-3 to TRBJ2-1; D is ambiguous. The tail of the sequence fits TRBJ2-7 better, so the J call may be wrong. The CDR3 spans 15 residues. CDR1 is ENHRY and CDR2 is SYGVKD in the germline V gene. The CDR3 sequence: CAISDRLPSYNEQYF. In DNA, the CDR3 is TGTGCCATCAGTGATCGACTTCCCTCCTACAATGAGCAGTACTTC.

The gene calls are TRBV25-1 and TRBJ2-3; the D gene is possibly TRBD2 (5 bases). V gave up 4 bases and J gave up 2 bases, with 7 bases separating them. Germline V gives CDR1 MGHDK, CDR2 SYGVNS. This CDR3 contains 13 residues. This chain's CDR3 is CASSAADTDTQYF. For the CDR3, the DNA is TGTGCCAGCAGTGCAGCGGACACAGATACGCAGTATTTT. Full variable domain (outside the CDR3, taken from reference TRBV25-1 and TRBJ2-3): EADIYQTPRYLVIGTGKKITLECSQTMGHDKMYWYQQDPGMELHLIHYSYGVNSTEKGDLSSESTVSRIRTEHFPLTLESARPSHTSQYLCASSAADTDTQYFGPGTRLTVL.

The V and J genes are TRBV12-3 or TRBV12-4 and TRBJ2-1; D unclear. With 5 bases removed from V and 5 bases from J, the gap between germline ends came to 10 bases. CDR3 length equals 13 residues. The chain's CDR3 is CASSLHADNEQFF. CDR3 sequence (DNA): TGTGCCAGCAGTCTGCATGCGGACAATGAGCAGTTCTTC.

The chain uses TRBV25-1 and TRBJ2-5, with TRBD1 as a possible D gene (5 bases). V lost 8 bases, J lost 2 bases, and 12 bases lay in between. The CDR3 contains 13 residues. The germline V gene has CDR1 MGHDK and CDR2 SYGVNS. The CDR3 DNA reads as TGTGCCAGCCAGCTAGGGGCACAAGAGACCCAGTACTTC. Amino acid sequence: CASQLGAQETQYF.

This clonotype was seen only a few times. J is TRBJ2-3 and V is TRBV7-3; no clear D. The germline V and J ends were trimmed by 4 bases and 6 bases, with 17 bases remaining between them. The CDR3 is 15 residues long. Germline values: CDR1 SGHTA, CDR2 FQGTGA. The CDR3 bases are TGTGCCAGCAGCTCCCGCAGGCGGATTAATGATACGCAGTATTTT. Translating it yields CASSSRRRINDTQYF.

This clonotype has a handful of counts. Here the CDR3 reads CSVVSTGVYEQYF. DNA for the CDR3: TGCAGCGTTGTTTCGACAGGGGTCTACGAGCAGTACTTC. The genes are TRBV29-1 and TRBJ2-5, with 8 bases matching TRBD1. With the DNA end fitting TRBJ2-7 better, the J assignment may be wrong. This CDR3 has 13 amino acids. Germline-derived CDR1 and CDR2 are SQVTM and ANQGSEA.

The genes are TRBV7-2 and TRBJ2-7; TRBD1 is a possible D gene (5 bases). Germline loops: CDR1 SGHTA, CDR2 FQGNSA. V was trimmed by 5 bases and J by 5 bases, leaving 19 bases between them. CDR3 length: 15 residues. CDR3 DNA: TGTGCCAGCAGCCTTAACCAGGGCTTACAAGACGAGCAGTACTTC. Its protein is CASSLNQGLQDEQYF.

The CDR3, as DNA: TGTGCCAGCAGCTCAACCCGCGGGACGGAGAACACTGAAGCTTTCTTT. Protein: CASSSTRGTENTEAFF. V and J are TRBV11-2 and TRBJ1-1; weak D call: TRBD1 (5 bases). In germline, CDR1 is SGHAT, CDR2 FQNNGV. The CDR3 spans 16 residues. V was shortened by 4 bases and J by 1 base, with 16 bases between the two germline ends.

This clonotype was counted only a few times. The chain couples TRBV6-2 or TRBV6-3 to TRBJ2-2; the match to TRBD2 covers 7 bases. Germline V gene data show CDR1 as MNHEY and CDR2 as SVGEGT. This CDR3 is built from 14 residues. With 4 bases clipped from V and 5 bases from J, the junction kept 4 bases outside the gene matches. The CDR3 loop reads CASSFAGVTGELFF. The CDR3 DNA follows: TGTGCCAGCAGTTTCGCGGGAGTAACCGGGGAGCTGTTTTTT.

This chain connects TRBV12-3 or TRBV12-4 to TRBJ2-1; 8 positions agree with TRBD1. The CDR3 contains 17 residues. V dropped 3 bases and J dropped 5; count of bases not matched to a gene: 12. The CDR3 nucleotides read TGTGCCAGCAGTTTCCCAGGGGGCGATTTAGGGAACAATGAGCAGTTCTTC. Its protein product is CASSFPGGDLGNNEQFF.

This clonotype was seen a handful of times. The chain has TRBV6-1 and TRBJ1-1, with no clear D. The CDR3 length is 17 residues. The germline gives CDR1 MNHNS, CDR2 SASEGT. Trimming removed 5 bases at V and 0 bases at J, with 19 bases between. The CDR3 sequence: CASSRSRGSSVNTEAFF. In nucleotides, the CDR3 is TGTGCCAGCAGTCGCTCTCGGGGTTCGTCAGTGAACACTGAAGCTTTCTTT.

This clonotype appeared a few times. The V gene is TRBV12-3 or TRBV12-4, the J gene TRBJ2-1; TRBD2 aligns across 9 bases. This CDR3 region has 18 residues. Trimming removed 2 bases from V and 4 bases from J; junction bases left unmatched: 12. The CDR3 here is CASSLSFGTSREYNEQFF. Here the CDR3 DNA reads TGTGCCAGCAGTTTAAGCTTTGGGACTAGCAGGGAGTACAATGAGCAGTTCTTC.

This clonotype was seen only a few times. The J gene is TRBJ2-3, the V gene TRBV5-1; TRBD1 aligns across 7 bases. V lost 0 bases, J lost 2 bases, and 6 bases stayed unmatched. Germline CDR1 SGHRS, CDR2 YFSETQ. This CDR3 is built from 16 residues. CDR3 residues: CASSLVTGRPTDTQYF. CDR3 in DNA: TGCGCCAGCAGCTTGGTGACAGGGCGGCCCACAGATACGCAGTATTTT.

This clonotype has only a few counts. The chain is built from TRBV20-1 and TRBJ2-5; D may be TRBD2 (7 bases). This CDR3 spans 15 amino acids. In germline, CDR1 is DFQATT, CDR2 SNEGSKA (reference sequence). V was cut by 6 bases and J by 0 bases, with 17 bases left in between. The CDR3 loop reads CSARTGGWYQETQYF. The CDR3 DNA reads TGCAGTGCCCGGACGGGGGGCTGGTACCAAGAGACCCAGTACTTC.

The CDR3 nucleotides read TGTGCCAGCAGATCCACTACTGAGCAGTACTTC. As protein: CASRSTTEQYF. This chain joins TRBV6-5 and TRBJ2-7, with unresolved D. The germline V gene encodes CDR1 MNHEY and CDR2 SVGAGI. The CDR3 loop spans 11 amino acids. Trimming took off 6 bases at V and 7 bases at J, with 10 bases between the two ends.

The rearrangement uses TRBV4-3 and TRBJ2-7; D may be TRBD1 (7 bases). The length of the CDR3 is 13 residues. V gave up 3 bases and J gave up 5 bases, with 11 bases separating them. Germline values: CDR1 LGHNA, CDR2 YSLEER. Here the CDR3 DNA reads TGCGCCAGCAGCCAGGCCAGGGGGGACGAGCAGTACTTC. Protein: CASSQARGDEQYF.

This clonotype has just a few counts. The DNA of the CDR3 is TGTGCCAGCAGTTTTTATTCGGGTGGCTACACCTTC. The encoded protein is CASSFYSGGYTF. V and J are TRBV12-3 or TRBV12-4 and TRBJ1-2; D remains unclear. Between the trimmed V and J ends, which lost 3 bases and 7 bases, there was a span of 9 bases. The length of the CDR3 is 12 residues.

The chain links TRBV5-1 to TRBJ2-1; D perhaps matches TRBD2 (6 bases). The CDR3 consists of 15 residues. Germline CDR1 reads SGHRS; CDR2 reads YFSETQ. Trimming cost V 0 bases and J 5 bases, with 12 bases left between them. CDR3 nucleotides: TGCGCCAGCAGCTTGGTGGCGGGACCCCACAATGAGCAGTTCTTC. Protein product: CASSLVAGPHNEQFF. Looking up the rest from reference TRBV5-1 and TRBJ2-1 gives the full variable domain: KAGVTQTPRYLIKTRGQQVTLSCSPISGHRSVSWYQQTPGQGLQFLFEYFSETQRNKGNFPGRFSGRQFSNSRSEMNVSTLELGDSALYLCASSLVAGPHNEQFFGPGTRLTVL.

V is TRBV28 and J is TRBJ1-1, with 7 bases matching TRBD1. In germline, CDR1 is MDHEN, CDR2 SYDVKM. The ends lost 5 bases at V and 2 bases at J; junction bases unmatched: 8. This CDR3 contains 15 residues. The CDR3 coding sequence is TGTGCCAGCAGTACCCCCGGGACAGAAAACACTGAAGCTTTCTTT. Translation gives CASSTPGTENTEAFF.

V gene TRBV4-1 combines with J gene TRBJ1-4; weak D call: TRBD1 (5 bases). The CDR3 loop spans 12 amino acids. CDR1 and CDR2 (germline): MGHRA, YSYEKL. V lost 4 bases, J lost 15 bases, and 15 bases lay in between. Here the CDR3 DNA reads TGCGCCAGCAGCCTCGAGGGGACCTCATTGTTTTTT. Amino acid sequence: CASSLEGTSLFF.

V is TRBV27 and J is TRBJ1-1, with no clear D. The ends were cut back, 2 bases at V and 9 bases at J, with 1 base in the middle. The germline gives CDR1 MNHEY, CDR2 SMNVEV (reference sequence). The length of the CDR3 is 9 residues. CDR3 DNA sequence: TGTGCCAGCAGTTTAAAAGCTTTCTTT. Amino acid sequence: CASSLKAFF.

This chain uses TRBV5-5 with TRBJ2-1; D possibly corresponds to TRBD2 (5 bases). This CDR3 has 15 amino acids. Per germline, CDR1 SGHKS and CDR2 YYEKEE (reference sequence). Deletions cut 5 bases from V and 5 bases from J, with 17 bases between. The CDR3 region has the DNA TGTGCCAGCAGAGTTGTCGAGACTACCAACAATGAGCAGTTCTTC. Amino acid sequence: CASRVVETTNNEQFF.

About this clonotype: The junction shows a germline mismatch at one end, possibly a read error. The rearrangement uses TRBV4-3 and TRBJ1-6, with unresolved D. Per germline, CDR1 LGHNA and CDR2 YSLEER. This CDR3 has 14 amino acids. The CDR3 DNA is TGCGCCAGCAGCCCTGGGATTTTCAATTCACCCCCCCACTTT. Encoded protein: CASSPGIFNSPPHF.

This rearrangement joins TRBV14 to TRBJ2-4; D possibly uses TRBD1 or TRBD2 (6 bases each). The DNA end is a closer match to TRBJ2-7, so the J assignment may be wrong. Germline lookup yields CDR1 SGHDN and CDR2 FVKESK. The CDR3 covers 20 residues. CDR3 region: CASSQDGGEKRGRHSYEQYF. CDR3 bases: TGTGCCAGCAGCCAAGATGGGGGTGAAAAAAGGGGGAGGCACTCCTACGAGCAGTACTTC.

V usage is TRBV7-2 and J usage is TRBJ1-6, with 9 bases that match TRBD1. Germline trimming cut 7 bases from V and 9 bases from J; bases unmatched to any gene: 7. The CDR3 is made up of 14 amino acids. Per the germline V gene, CDR1 is SGHTA and CDR2 is FQGNSA. The CDR3 loop reads CASIRGTGSSPLHF. In DNA form, the CDR3 reads TGTGCCAGCATCCGGGGGACAGGGTCTTCACCCCTCCACTTT.

This clonotype has only a few counts. The rearrangement links TRBV20-1 to TRBJ2-5, with 15 nucleotides matching TRBD2. The CDR3 is made up of 16 amino acids. Trimming removed 5 bases from V and 0 bases from J; junction bases left unmatched: 4. Germline V gives CDR1 DFQATT, CDR2 SNEGSKA (reference sequence). The CDR3, as DNA: TGCAGTGCTGATGGGACTAGCGGGGGGTACCAAGAGACCCAGTACTTC. This sequence encodes CSADGTSGGYQETQYF.

This clonotype was recorded a few times. The rearrangement links TRBV24-1 to TRBJ2-5; no clear D gene. Germline values: CDR1 KGHDR, CDR2 SFDVKD. Trimming left V 6 bases short and J 2 bases short, with 6 bases between. This CDR3 region has 12 residues. Here the CDR3 DNA reads TGTGCCACCAGTATGGGGCAAGAGACCCAGTACTTC. It specifies CATSMGQETQYF.